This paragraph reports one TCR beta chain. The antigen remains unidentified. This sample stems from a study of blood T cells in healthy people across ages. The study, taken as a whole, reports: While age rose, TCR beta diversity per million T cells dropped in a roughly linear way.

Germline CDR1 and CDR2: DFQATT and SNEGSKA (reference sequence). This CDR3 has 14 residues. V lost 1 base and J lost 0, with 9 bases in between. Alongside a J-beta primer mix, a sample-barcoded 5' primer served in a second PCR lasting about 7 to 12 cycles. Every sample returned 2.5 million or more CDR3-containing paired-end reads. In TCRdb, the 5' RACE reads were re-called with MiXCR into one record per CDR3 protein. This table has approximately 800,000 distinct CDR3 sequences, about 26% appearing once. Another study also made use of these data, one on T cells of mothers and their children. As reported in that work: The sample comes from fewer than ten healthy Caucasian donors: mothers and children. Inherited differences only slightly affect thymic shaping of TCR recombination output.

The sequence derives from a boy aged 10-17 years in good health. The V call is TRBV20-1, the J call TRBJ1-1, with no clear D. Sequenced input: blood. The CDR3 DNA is TGCAGTGCTAGAGTGCGACTGCTGAACACTGAAGCTTTCTTT. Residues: CSARVRLLNTEAFF.